These T cell receptor beta chains were read from a single sample in a study of cytomegalovirus exposure and HLA in healthy donors. Profiled with immunoSEQ multiplex PCR; TCRdb holds only in-frame clones, not every one. In the table there are some 170,000 clones, just over 70% of which are singletons. The sequencing input was PBMCs. Every receptor here comes from a man aged 18 to 30 in good health and CMV-seropositive. Each CDR3 is given with its conserved first and last residue. Fields, in order: J gene, D gene, V gene, clone size, CDR3 DNA, CDR3 protein. D genes are given only for firm matches. Size values are once, few and many counts, or a class for expanded clones, and some rows have none.

TRBJ1-1	.	TRBV10-2	.	TGCGCCAGCAGTGACCCTCACTCGGGCACTGAAGCTTTCTTT	CASSDPHSGTEAFF
TRBJ1-2	.	TRBV6-6	.	TGTGCCAGCAGTGCATGGGCGGGGGACGATGGGGGCTACACCTTC	CASSAWAGDDGGYTF
TRBJ2-2	.	TRBV30	.	TGTGCCTGGACCGCTGGGGACACGGACACCGGGGAGCTGTTTTTT	CAWTAGDTDTGELFF
TRBJ2-3	TRBD2	TRBV2	few	TGTGCCAGCAGTGAGATCGGACTAGCGAGGTTAACAGATACGCAGTATTTT	CASSEIGLARLTDTQYF
TRBJ2-5	.	TRBV5-6	.	TGTGCCAGCAGCTTGGCCCGGACAGCCCCGGGCGAGACCCAGTACTTC	CASSLARTAPGETQYF
TRBJ1-4	.	TRBV6-1	.	TGTGCCAGCAGTGAGTTCTCCAGGGCCAGGGGTGAAAAACTGTTTTTT	CASSEFSRARGEKLFF
TRBJ2-2	TRBD2	TRBV5-6	.	TGTGCCAGCAGCCTCACTAGCGGGGGTAACACCGGGGAGCTGTTTTTT	CASSLTSGGNTGELFF
TRBJ2-1	TRBD2	TRBV5-1	.	TGCGCCAGCAGCTTGGGAACTAGCGCGAACTACAATGAGCAGTTCTTC	CASSLGTSANYNEQFF
TRBJ1-1	.	TRBV7-9	.	TGTGCCAGCAGCGTATACAGGGATACGAACACTGAAGCTTTCTTT	CASSVYRDTNTEAFF
TRBJ2-5	TRBD2	TRBV9	.	TGTGCCAGCAGCGTAGGAGGCGGGAGGGCCGGAGAGACCCAGTACTTC	CASSVGGGRAGETQYF
TRBJ1-1	.	TRBV5-4	once	TGTGCCGGCAGCTTGGCGGGTATCGCTGAAGCTTTCTTT	CAGSLAGIAEAFF
TRBJ1-5	.	TRBV27	.	TGTGCCAGCAGTCCCTCCAATCAGCCCCAGCATTTT	CASSPSNQPQHF
TRBJ1-5	.	TRBV2	.	TGTGCCAGCAGTGAAGTCTGGGGGGGTACCCAGCATTTT	CASSEVWGGTQHF
TRBJ1-6	TRBD1	TRBV5-4	few	TGTGCCAGCAGCCGACCGGACAGGACCATTCGGGAAACCCTCCACTTT	CASSRPDRTIRETLHF
TRBJ1-1	TRBD1	TRBV27	few	TGTGCCAGCAGTTCACTATACAGGGGCCGGGTGGAAGCTTTCTTT	CASSSLYRGRVEAFF
TRBJ1-1	.	TRBV4-2	.	TGTGCCAGCAGCCGCTTTTGGGAGGGGGACACTGAAGCTTTCTTT	CASSRFWEGDTEAFF
TRBJ2-3	.	TRBV30	.	TGTGCCTGGACCCTTACAGATACGCAGTATTTT	CAWTLTDTQYF
TRBJ2-5	TRBD2	TRBV4-1	.	TGCGCCAGCAGCCAACAAGCGGGAGGTTGGGAGACCCAGTACTTC	CASSQQAGGWETQYF
TRBJ1-4	.	TRBV5-1	.	TGCGCCAGCAGCTTGGGTGGGGCCTTTAATGAAAAACTGTTTTTT	CASSLGGAFNEKLFF
TRBJ2-3	TRBD1	TRBV5-8	.	TGTGCCAGCAGCCGGGACAGGGGTTCAGATACGCAGTATTTT	CASSRDRGSDTQYF
TRBJ2-1	.	TRBV5-1	.	TGCGCCAGCAGCTTGGCGAGCTACAATGAGCAGTTCTTC	CASSLASYNEQFF
TRBJ1-4	TRBD1	TRBV7-8	.	TGTGCCAGCACCTTCCAGGGGGCATTGAATGAAAAACTGTTTTTT	CASTFQGALNEKLFF
TRBJ2-5	TRBD1	TRBV29-1	.	TGCAGCGTTGAAAGGGCCAGGGGGCAAGAGACCCAGTACTTC	CSVERARGQETQYF
TRBJ1-1	.	TRBV9	few	TGTGCCAGCAGCGTAGCTGCAGGGGCTAACACTGAAGCTTTCTTT	CASSVAAGANTEAFF
TRBJ1-1	TRBD1	TRBV5-6	.	TGTGCCAGCAGCTTGCTGGACAGGTTGAACACTGAAGCTTTCTTT	CASSLLDRLNTEAFF
TRBJ2-6	TRBD1	TRBV18	few	TGTGCCAGCTCACCAAAGACAGGGAGCTCTGGGGCCAACGTCCTGACTTTC	CASSPKTGSSGANVLTF
TRBJ2-1	.	TRBV5-8	.	TGTGCCAGCAGCTTCGGCGGGCCATACAATGAGCAGTTCTTC	CASSFGGPYNEQFF
TRBJ1-1	.	TRBV5-6	.	TGTGCCAGCAGCCCCACTTTCGGGTGGACTGAAGCTTTCTTT	CASSPTFGWTEAFF
TRBJ2-5	TRBD2	TRBV9	.	TGTGCCAGCAGCGTATCGAGTCGAGCGGGGGGCCAAGAGACCCAGTACTTC	CASSVSSRAGGQETQYF
TRBJ2-1	.	TRBV19	few	TGTGCCAGTAGTGTCGGGTGGTTAAACTACAATGAGCAGTTCTTC	CASSVGWLNYNEQFF
TRBJ2-5	.	TRBV29-1	.	TGCAGCGTGGGGGAGGGGGGCCCTGAGACCCAGTACTTC	CSVGEGGPETQYF
TRBJ1-2	.	TRBV9	few	TGTGCCAGCAGCGTGGCAGGGGATCCTGAATACGGCTACACCTTC	CASSVAGDPEYGYTF
TRBJ1-2	.	TRBV6-5	.	TGTGCCAGTGGTAGATGGACTTATGGCTACACCTTC	CASGRWTYGYTF
TRBJ1-2	.	TRBV7-8	.	TGTGCCAGCAGCTTAGGGCAGGGAGGTTGGGGCTACACCTTC	CASSLGQGGWGYTF
TRBJ1-5	TRBD1	TRBV28	.	TGTGCCAGCAGTTCTCCGGGACAGGGACGGAGCAATCAGCCCCAGCATTTT	CASSSPGQGRSNQPQHF
TRBJ1-4	.	TRBV7-8	.	TGTGCCAGCAGCCCTACAGCAACTAATGAAAAACTGTTTTTT	CASSPTATNEKLFF
TRBJ1-1	.	TRBV7-8	.	TGTGCCAGCAGCTTAGTGGGCGGGGACACTGAAGCTTTCTTT	CASSLVGGDTEAFF